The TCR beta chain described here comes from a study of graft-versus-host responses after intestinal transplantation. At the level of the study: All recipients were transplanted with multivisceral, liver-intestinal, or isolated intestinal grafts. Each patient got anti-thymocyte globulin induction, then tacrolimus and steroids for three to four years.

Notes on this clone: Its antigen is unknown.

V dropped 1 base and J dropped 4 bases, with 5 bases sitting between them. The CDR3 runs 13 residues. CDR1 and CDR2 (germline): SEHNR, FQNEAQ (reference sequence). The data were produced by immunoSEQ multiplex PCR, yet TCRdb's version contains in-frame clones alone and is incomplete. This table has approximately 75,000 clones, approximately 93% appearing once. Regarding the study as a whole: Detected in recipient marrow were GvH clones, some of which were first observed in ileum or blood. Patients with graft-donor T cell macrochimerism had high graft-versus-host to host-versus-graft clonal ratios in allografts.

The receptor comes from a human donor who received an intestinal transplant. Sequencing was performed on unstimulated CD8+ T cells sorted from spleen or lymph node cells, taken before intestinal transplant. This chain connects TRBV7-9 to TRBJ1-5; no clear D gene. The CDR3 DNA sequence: TGTGCCAGCAGCTTAGACCCAAATCAGCCCCAGCATTTT. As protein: CASSLDPNQPQHF.